This T cell receptor (beta chain) was identified in a study of blood T cell repertoires in COVID-19. Study-wide background: Samples representing acute and convalescent COVID-19 were sourced from the United States, Italy and Spain. Sample material is recorded as cDNA or gDNA derived from T cells, B-cell-depleted T cells, or PBMCs.

Seattle researchers signed up patients amid active infection and tracked them longitudinally. The count of this clone is one. In the authors' workflow: Estimation of nucleated cell counts was performed using reference gene primer amplification. The data were produced by immunoSEQ multiplex PCR, yet TCRdb's version contains in-frame clones alone and is incomplete. V, J and clone size reflect that table, while D and trimming were determined from the DNA. The sample includes 180,000 or so clones, 86% seen only once; the top ten take roughly 9.8%. The CDR3 has 14 amino acids. V was clipped by 0 bases and J by 5 bases, with 13 bases between them. Germline CDR1 reads GTSNPN; CDR2 reads SVGIG (reference sequence).

This sequence originates from a woman aged 60-70 years with COVID-19, enrolled during active disease. The sample consisted of peripheral blood. This chain joins TRBV30 and TRBJ2-5; D uncertain. The chain's CDR3 is CAWSVTWAWETQYF. CDR3 coding DNA: TGTGCCTGGAGTGTTACATGGGCATGGGAGACCCAGTACTTC.